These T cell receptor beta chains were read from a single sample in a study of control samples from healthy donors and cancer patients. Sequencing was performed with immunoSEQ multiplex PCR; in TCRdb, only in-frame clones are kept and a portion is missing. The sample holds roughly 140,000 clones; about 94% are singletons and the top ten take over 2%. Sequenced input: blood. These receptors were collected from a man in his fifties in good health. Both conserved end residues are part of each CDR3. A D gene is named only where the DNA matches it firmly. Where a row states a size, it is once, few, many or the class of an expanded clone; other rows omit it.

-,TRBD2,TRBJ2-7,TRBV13,TGTGCCAGCAGCTCCCCCACAGCGGGACTTTCCCCTTACGAGCAGTACTTC,CASSSPTAGLSPYEQYF
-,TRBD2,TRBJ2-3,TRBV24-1,TGTGCCACCTTGAGCCGAGGACTAGCAACAGATACGCAGTATTTT,CATLSRGLATDTQYF
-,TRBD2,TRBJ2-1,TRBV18,TGTGCCAGCTCACCTCCCCCCCCAGGAGGACTAGCGGGGGGGGTTTCCTACAATGAGCAGTTCTTC,CASSPPPPGGLAGGVSYNEQFF
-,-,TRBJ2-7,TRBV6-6,TGTGCCAGCAGTCGCTCCGACCACAGAAGGGCCTACGAGCAGTACTTC,CASSRSDHRRAYEQYF
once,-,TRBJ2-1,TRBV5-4,TGTGCCAGCAGCTTGACCGGGACCCGTTACAATGAGCAGTTCTTC,CASSLTGTRYNEQFF
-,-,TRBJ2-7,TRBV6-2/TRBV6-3,TGTGCCAGCAGTTACCTCCTTGGAGCGCTGTTCCGGCAGTACTTC,CASSYLLGALFRQYF
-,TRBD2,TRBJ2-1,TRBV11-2,TGTGCCAGCAGCCCAGCGGGAGGAGGGAATGAGCAGTTCTTC,CASSPAGGGNEQFF
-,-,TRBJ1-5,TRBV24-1,TGTGCCACCAGTGACTACGGGACAACCTCTAGCAATCAGCCCCAGCATTTT,CATSDYGTTSSNQPQHF
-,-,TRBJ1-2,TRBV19,TGTGCCAGTAGGGCTGGACAGTTGGTTTCTTATGGCTACACCTTC,CASRAGQLVSYGYTF
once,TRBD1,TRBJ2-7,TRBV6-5,TGTGCCAGCAGCTCTGGACAGGTTTACTCCTACGAGCAGTACTTC,CASSSGQVYSYEQYF
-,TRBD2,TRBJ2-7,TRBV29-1,TGCAGCGTTGATCCGGGAGGGACTCGCGAGCAGTACTTC,CSVDPGGTREQYF
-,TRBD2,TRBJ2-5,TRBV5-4,TGTGCCAGCAGCTTGGGCCGACTAGCGGGAGGGCTGGGGGAGACCCAGTACTTC,CASSLGRLAGGLGETQYF
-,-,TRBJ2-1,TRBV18,TGTGCCAGCTCACCCCCAGGGAAACCCGGAGGGCAGTTCTTC,CASSPPGKPGGQFF
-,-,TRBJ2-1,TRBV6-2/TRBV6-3,TGTGCCAGCAGTTACGTTTCTCGGGAGACAAACAATGAGCAGTTCTTC,CASSYVSRETNNEQFF
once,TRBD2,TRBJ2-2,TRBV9,TGTGCCAGCAGCGTAGGGGGAGGCGGGGGAAGGAACACCGGGGAGCTGTTTTTT,CASSVGGGGGRNTGELFF
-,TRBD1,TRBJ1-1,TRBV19,TGTGCCAGTAGTACTACCGCGTGGGGAAGCCTTTCCAGGGGGTTGAACACTGAAGCTTTCTTT,CASSTTAWGSLSRGLNTEAFF
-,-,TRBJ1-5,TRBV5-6,TGTGCCAGCAGCTTAAGGGTGGCCTCAAATCAGCCCCAGCATTTT,CASSLRVASNQPQHF
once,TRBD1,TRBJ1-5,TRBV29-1,TGCAGCGTTGGACAGGGGGCAAAACAGCCCCAGCATTTT,CSVGQGAKQPQHF
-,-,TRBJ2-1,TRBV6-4,TGTGCCAGCAGTGAAATAAGGGGAGGTGAGCAGTTCTTC,CASSEIRGGEQFF
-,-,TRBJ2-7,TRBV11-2,TGTGCCAGCAGCCTACAGAGGGACTCCTACGAGCAGTACTTC,CASSLQRDSYEQYF
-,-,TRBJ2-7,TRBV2,TGTGCCAGCAGTGAAATGGGTCACGAGCAGTACTTC,CASSEMGHEQYF
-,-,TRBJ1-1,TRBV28,TGTGCCAGCATAGGGCAGCCTATGAACACTGAAGCTTTCTTT,CASIGQPMNTEAFF
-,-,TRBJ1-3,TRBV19,TGTGCCAGTAGTGTGGGCCCCTCTGGAAACACCATATATTTT,CASSVGPSGNTIYF
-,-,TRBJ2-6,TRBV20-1,TGCAGTGCTAGTCCGGGGGAGCTCTCTGGGGCCAACGTCCTGACTTTC,CSASPGELSGANVLTF
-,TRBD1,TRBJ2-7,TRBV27,TGTGCCAGCCGGGACAGTTCCTACGAGCAGTACTTC,CASRDSSYEQYF
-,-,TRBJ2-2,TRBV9,TGTGCCAGCAGCGTAGGCGGAACGAACACCGGGGAGCTGTTTTTT,CASSVGGTNTGELFF
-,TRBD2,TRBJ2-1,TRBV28,TGTGCCAGCAGTTTTGAACTAGCGGTTAATGAGCAGTTCTTC,CASSFELAVNEQFF
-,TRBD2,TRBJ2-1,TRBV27,TGTGCCAGCACGAGGGAGGGAACCTACAATGAGCAGTTCTTC,CASTREGTYNEQFF
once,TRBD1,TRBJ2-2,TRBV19,TGTGCCAGTAGTATGACAGGGTACACCGGGGAGCTGTTTTTT,CASSMTGYTGELFF
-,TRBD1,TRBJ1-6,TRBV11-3,TGTGCCAGCAGCCACGGACAGGGAAGCTATTCACCCCTCCACTTT,CASSHGQGSYSPLHF
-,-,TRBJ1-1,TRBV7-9,TGTGCCAGCAGCTTAGAGATGCAGGAAGCTTTCTTT,CASSLEMQEAFF
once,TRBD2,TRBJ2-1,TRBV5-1,TGCGCCAGTAGAGACCCTGGGACTAGCGGAGGGGGGCTACGGCAGTTCTTC,CASRDPGTSGGGLRQFF
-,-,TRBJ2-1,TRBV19,TGTGCCAGTAGTATAAGGCGACAGGGAGCAAGCGGGAGTGGTGGTGAGCAGTTCTTC,CASSIRRQGASGSGGEQFF
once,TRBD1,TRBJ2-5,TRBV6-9,TGTGCCAGCAGTTTCGGGGACAGGGGGCGCTTAGAGACCCAGTACTTC,CASSFGDRGRLETQYF
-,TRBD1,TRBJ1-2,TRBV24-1,TGTGCCACCAGTGATCCTCGGACAGGGGGCCTTGGCTACACCTTC,CATSDPRTGGLGYTF
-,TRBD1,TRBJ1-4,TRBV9,TGTGCCAGCAGCGTAGCACAGGGGGCTAATGAAAAACTGTTTTTT,CASSVAQGANEKLFF